Reported below is one T cell receptor beta chain. Antigen unknown. Germline assignment: CDR1 ENHRY and CDR2 SYGVKD. The V segment lost 9 bases and the J segment 5 bases; nucleotides outside the gene matches: 9. The length of the CDR3 is 15 residues. Template switching, a step in the protocol, added a universal primer site, and cDNA carried unique molecular identifiers. Each CDR3 protein gets one entry after TCRdb re-called the 5' RACE reads with MiXCR. The repertoire holds approximately 470,000 distinct CDR3 sequences, with approximately 15% as singletons. The record originates from a study of identical twins. Regarding the study as a whole: Fewer insertions were carried by abundant cord blood beta clonotypes, but none was seen in memory repertoires. The study based its conclusions on cross-sectional statistical analysis and did not follow the same donors. For zero-insertion analyses, partial confounding could come from invariant MAIT and iNKT cells.

The sample was also linked to a second study, of yellow fever vaccine responses in identical twins.

Sequenced input: CD4+ T cells sorted from blood. The V and J genes are TRBV10-3 and TRBJ2-5; 13 bases are a match to TRBD2. The receptor was isolated from a woman under 30 in good health. The CDR3 DNA reads TGTGCCATAAGGACTAGCGGGAGTTCCTCCGAGACCCAGTACTTC. This translates into CAIRTSGSSSETQYF.